This T cell receptor (beta chain) is from a study of blood T cell repertoires in COVID-19. The overall study: Collection of acute and convalescent COVID-19 samples took place in the United States, Italy and Spain. T cells, B-cell-depleted T cells, or PBMCs provided the cDNA or gDNA that served as material.

V dropped 1 base and J dropped 6; count of bases not matched to a gene: 3. The CDR3 has 13 amino acids. Per the germline V gene, CDR1 is SEHNR and CDR2 is FQNEAQ (reference sequence). This clone showed up just a few times. Original processing notes: Researchers report that nucleated cell counts were estimated from reference gene primer amplification. Produced via immunoSEQ multiplex PCR; TCRdb's table is partial and in-frame only. That table is the source of V, J and clone size, and D and trimming were worked out from the DNA. The sample has roughly 130,000 clones, more than 70% seen once. The material sequenced was peripheral blood. The sequence came from a man between 65 and 85 years old with acute or convalescent COVID-19. The chain joins TRBV7-9 to TRBJ2-7, with 7 bases identical to TRBD2. CDR3 residues: CASSLEGRVEQYF. The CDR3 DNA follows: TGTGCCAGCAGCTTAGAGGGGAGGGTCGAGCAGTACTTC.